This T cell receptor (beta chain) emerged from a study of regulatory T cells in long-lasting Graves disease. Specified time point: newly diagnosed GD, antithyroid drugs for less than 3 months. The TCR library used RNA extracted from PBMCs. iRepertoire HTBI primers and Arm-PCR of CDR3 regions built TCR beta libraries. Original processing methods: More than 55 TRBV and 11 to 15 TRBJ segments were identified across samples. TCRdb called the multiplex PCR reads again in MiXCR, with one record for every CDR3 protein. It is TCRdb's table, rather than the study itself, that gives the V and J calls and clone size. The sample holds around 420,000 distinct CDR3 sequences, approximately 15% seen once. Study-level findings and limits: Persistent disease exhibited a predilection for TRBV28, TRBJ1-2 and TRBJ2-5.

CDR1 and CDR2 from the germline V gene are GTSNPN and SVGIG (reference sequence). This CDR3 contains 14 residues. V was pared by 2 bases and J by 4 bases, with 14 bases between. The table lists this clonotype with many counts. Its antigen is unidentified. The sample also formed part of further work on T cells in Graves' hyperthyroidism and ophthalmopathy. In that study: The primer set for the first-round RT-PCR of the TCR CDR3 was HTBI.

This sample comprised peripheral blood mononuclear cells (PBMCs), obtained at new diagnosis, from a patient treated with antithyroid drugs. The chain is built from TRBV30 and TRBJ1-1; D might be TRBD1 (6 bases). The clonotype was recovered from a woman aged 40 to 55 with Graves disease. The CDR3 reads CAWSPGGGLTEAFF. DNA for the CDR3: TGTGCCTGGAGTCCCGGCGGGGGGCTCACTGAAGCTTTCTTT.